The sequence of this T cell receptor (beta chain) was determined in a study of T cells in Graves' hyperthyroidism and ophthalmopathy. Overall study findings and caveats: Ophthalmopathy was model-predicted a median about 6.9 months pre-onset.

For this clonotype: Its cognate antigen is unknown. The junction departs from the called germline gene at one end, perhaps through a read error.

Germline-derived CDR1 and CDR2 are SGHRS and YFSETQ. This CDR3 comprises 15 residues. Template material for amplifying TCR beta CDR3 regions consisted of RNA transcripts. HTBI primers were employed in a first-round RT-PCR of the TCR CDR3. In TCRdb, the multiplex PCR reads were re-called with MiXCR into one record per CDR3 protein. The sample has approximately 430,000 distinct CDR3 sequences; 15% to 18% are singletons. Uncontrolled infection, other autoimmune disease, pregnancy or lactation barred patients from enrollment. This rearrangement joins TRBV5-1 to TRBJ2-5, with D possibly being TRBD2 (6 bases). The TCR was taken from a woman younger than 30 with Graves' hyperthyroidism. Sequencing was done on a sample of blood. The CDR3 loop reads CASGLPGVNQETQYF. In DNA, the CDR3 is TGCGCCAGCGGCTTGCCGGGGGTGAACCAAGAGACCCAGTACTTC.